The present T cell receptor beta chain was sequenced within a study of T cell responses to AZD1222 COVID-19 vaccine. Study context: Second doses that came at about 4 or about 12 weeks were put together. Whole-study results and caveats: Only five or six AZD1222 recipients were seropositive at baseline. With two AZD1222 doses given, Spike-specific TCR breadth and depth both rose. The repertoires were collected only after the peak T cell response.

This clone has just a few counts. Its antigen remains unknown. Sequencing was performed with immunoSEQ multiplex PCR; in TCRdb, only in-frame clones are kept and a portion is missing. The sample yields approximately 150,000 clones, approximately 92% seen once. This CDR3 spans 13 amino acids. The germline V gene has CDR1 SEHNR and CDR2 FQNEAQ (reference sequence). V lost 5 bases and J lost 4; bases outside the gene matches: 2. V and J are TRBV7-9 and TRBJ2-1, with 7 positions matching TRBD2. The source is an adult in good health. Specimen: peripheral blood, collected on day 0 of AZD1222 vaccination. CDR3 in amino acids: CASSPGRYNEQFF. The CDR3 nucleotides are TGTGCCAGCAGCCCCGGGAGGTACAATGAGCAGTTCTTC.